This T cell receptor (beta chain) was recovered during a study of cytomegalovirus exposure and HLA in healthy donors. The study, taken as a whole, reports: Later on, an analysis showed TCR association rates differing by HLA locus, with DRB1 the most and HLA-C the fewest. It emerged from a later analysis that several of the most significant clusters appeared to be linked to common viral pathogens. As was reported, the classifier diagnosed cytomegalovirus status with high specificity and sensitivity.

Among the donors, all were healthy bone marrow donors. The study ran its PCR with 60 Vbeta and 13 Jbeta primers. The table came from immunoSEQ multiplex PCR; TCRdb's copy has only in-frame clones and leaves some out. The data show 90,000 to 120,000 clones, 74% seen once. The CDR3 runs 15 residues. CDR1 and CDR2 (germline): SGDLS, YYNGEE. V was pared by 1 base and J by 5 bases, with 16 bases between. This clone was detected only a few times. No antigen is known for it. The origin of this receptor is a man aged 45-65 years in good health and CMV-seropositive. The sequenced sample consisted of PBMCs. This rearrangement joins TRBV9 to TRBJ2-7; D is possibly TRBD1 (5 bases). The CDR3 sequence is CASSVQGNMKDEQYF. The CDR3 DNA follows: TGTGCCAGCAGCGTACAGGGTAATATGAAGGACGAGCAGTACTTC.